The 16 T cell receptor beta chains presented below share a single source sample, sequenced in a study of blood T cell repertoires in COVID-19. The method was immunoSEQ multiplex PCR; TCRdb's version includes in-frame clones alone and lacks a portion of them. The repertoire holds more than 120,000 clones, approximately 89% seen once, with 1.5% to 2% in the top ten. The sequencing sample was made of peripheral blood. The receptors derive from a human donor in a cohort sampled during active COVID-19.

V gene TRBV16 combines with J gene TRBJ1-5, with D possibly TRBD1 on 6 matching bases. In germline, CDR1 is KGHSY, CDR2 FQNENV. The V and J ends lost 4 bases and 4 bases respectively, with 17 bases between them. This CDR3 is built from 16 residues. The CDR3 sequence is CASSPHPSTGNQPQHF. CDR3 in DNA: TGTGCCAGCAGCCCACATCCAAGTACAGGGAATCAGCCCCAGCATTTT.

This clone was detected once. The chain's CDR3 is CASSVSGPRTDTQYF. In DNA form, the CDR3 reads TGTGCCAGCAGCGTATCAGGTCCTCGCACAGATACGCAGTATTTT. V usage is TRBV9 and J usage is TRBJ2-3; D remains ambiguous. CDR1 SGDLS and CDR2 YYNGEE come from the germline V gene. The CDR3 is 15 residues long. V was cut by 1 base and J by 1 base, with 10 bases left in between. The complete variable domain, with remaining parts taken from reference TRBV9 and TRBJ2-3, reads DSGVTQTPKHLITATGQRVTLRCSPRSGDLSVYWYQQSLDQGLQFLIQYYNGEERAKGNILERFSAQQFPDLHSELNLSSLELGDSALYFCASSVSGPRTDTQYFGPGTRLTVL.

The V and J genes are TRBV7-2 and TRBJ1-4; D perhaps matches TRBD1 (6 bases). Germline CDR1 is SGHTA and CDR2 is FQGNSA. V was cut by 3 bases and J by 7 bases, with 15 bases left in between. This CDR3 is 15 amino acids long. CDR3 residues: CASSFNRARGEKLFF. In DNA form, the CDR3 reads TGTGCCAGCAGCTTCAACAGGGCTCGGGGTGAAAAACTGTTTTTT.

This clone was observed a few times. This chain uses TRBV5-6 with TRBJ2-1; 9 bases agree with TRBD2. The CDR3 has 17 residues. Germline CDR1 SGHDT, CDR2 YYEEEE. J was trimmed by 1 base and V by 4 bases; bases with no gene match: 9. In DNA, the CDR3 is TGTGCCAGCAGCCTAGCTCGGCGGGGGGGTTCCTACAATGAGCAGTTCTTC. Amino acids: CASSLARRGGSYNEQFF.

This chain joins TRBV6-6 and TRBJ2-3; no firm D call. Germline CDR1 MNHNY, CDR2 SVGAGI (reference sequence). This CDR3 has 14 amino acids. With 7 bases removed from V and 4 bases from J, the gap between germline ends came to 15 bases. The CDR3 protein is CASKLLLSADTQYF. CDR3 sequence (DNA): TGTGCCAGCAAGCTCCTCTTGAGTGCAGATACGCAGTATTTT.

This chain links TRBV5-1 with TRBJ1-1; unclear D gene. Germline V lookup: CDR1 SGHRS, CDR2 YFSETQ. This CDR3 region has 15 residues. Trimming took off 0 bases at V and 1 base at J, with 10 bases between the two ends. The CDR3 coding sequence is TGCGCCAGCAGCTTGGTGCGGCTGGAGAACACTGAAGCTTTCTTT. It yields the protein CASSLVRLENTEAFF.

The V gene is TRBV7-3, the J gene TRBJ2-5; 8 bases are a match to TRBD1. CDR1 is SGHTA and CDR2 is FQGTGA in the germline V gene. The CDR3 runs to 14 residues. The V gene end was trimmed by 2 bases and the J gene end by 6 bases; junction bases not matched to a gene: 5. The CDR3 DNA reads TGTGCCAGCAGCTTAGACAGGGGTCAACAGACCCAGTACTTC. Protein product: CASSLDRGQQTQYF.

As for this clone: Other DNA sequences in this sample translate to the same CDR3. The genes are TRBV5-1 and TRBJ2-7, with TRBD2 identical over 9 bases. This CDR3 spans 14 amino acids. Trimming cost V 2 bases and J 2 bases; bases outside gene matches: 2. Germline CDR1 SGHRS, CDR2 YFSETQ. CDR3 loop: CASSFSGGTYEQYF. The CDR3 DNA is TGCGCCAGCAGCTTTAGCGGGGGAACCTACGAGCAGTACTTC.

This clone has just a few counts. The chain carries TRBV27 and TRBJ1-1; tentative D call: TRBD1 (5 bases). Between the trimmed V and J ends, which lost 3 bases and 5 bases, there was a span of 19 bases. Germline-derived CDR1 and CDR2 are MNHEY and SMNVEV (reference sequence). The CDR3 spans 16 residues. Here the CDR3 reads CASSFLTAIGSTEAFF. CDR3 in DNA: TGTGCCAGCAGTTTCCTGACAGCAATTGGAAGTACTGAAGCTTTCTTT.

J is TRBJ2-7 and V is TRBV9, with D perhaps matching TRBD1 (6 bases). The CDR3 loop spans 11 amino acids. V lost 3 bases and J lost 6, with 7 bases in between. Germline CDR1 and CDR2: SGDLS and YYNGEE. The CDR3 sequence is CASSGGREQYF. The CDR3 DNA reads TGTGCCAGCAGCGGGGGGCGCGAGCAGTACTTC.

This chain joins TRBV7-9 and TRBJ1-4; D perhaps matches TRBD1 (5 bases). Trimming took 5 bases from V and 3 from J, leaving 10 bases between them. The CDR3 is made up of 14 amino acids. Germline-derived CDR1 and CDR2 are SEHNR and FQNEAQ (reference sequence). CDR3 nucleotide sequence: TGTGCCAGCAGCACTGGGGCCTCTAATGAAAAACTGTTTTTT. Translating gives CASSTGASNEKLFF. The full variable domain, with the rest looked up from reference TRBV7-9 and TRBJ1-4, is DTGVSQNPRHKITKRGQNVTFRCDPISEHNRLYWYRQTLGQGPEFLTYFQNEAQLEKSRLLSDRFSAERPKGSFSTLEIQRTEQGDSAMYLCASSTGASNEKLFFGSGTQLSVL.

The CDR3 here is CASGLMATAGASYEQYF. The CDR3 coding sequence is TGTGCTAGTGGTTTGATGGCGACGGCGGGGGCCTCCTACGAGCAGTACTTC. The chain is built from TRBV12-5 and TRBJ2-7; a weak D match, TRBD2 (7 bases). V lost 2 bases and J 0 bases, leaving 17 bases between the germline ends. Germline V gene lookup returns CDR1 LGHNT and CDR2 FRNRAP. There are 17 residues in the CDR3.

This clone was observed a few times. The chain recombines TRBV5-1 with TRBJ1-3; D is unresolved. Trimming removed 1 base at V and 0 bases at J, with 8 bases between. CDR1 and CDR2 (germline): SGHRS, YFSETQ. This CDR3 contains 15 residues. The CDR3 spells CASSLRGDSGNTIYF. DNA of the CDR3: TGCGCCAGCAGCTTGCGCGGGGACTCTGGAAACACCATATATTTT.

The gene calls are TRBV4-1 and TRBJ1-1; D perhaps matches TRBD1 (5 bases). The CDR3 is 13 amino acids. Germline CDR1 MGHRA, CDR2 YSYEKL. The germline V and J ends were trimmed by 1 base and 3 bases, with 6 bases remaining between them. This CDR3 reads CASSQVGDTEAFF. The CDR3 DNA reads TGCGCCAGCAGCCAAGTAGGGGACACTGAAGCTTTCTTT.

The CDR3 DNA is TGTGCCATCAGGGCAAGATCTCAAGCTTTCTTT. Encoded protein: CAIRARSQAFF. The rearrangement joins TRBV6-5 to TRBJ1-1; TRBD1 is a possible D gene (5 bases). Germline V gene data show CDR1 as MNHEY and CDR2 as SVGAGI. The CDR3 is 11 amino acids. With 10 bases removed from V and 9 bases from J, the gap between germline ends came to 15 bases.

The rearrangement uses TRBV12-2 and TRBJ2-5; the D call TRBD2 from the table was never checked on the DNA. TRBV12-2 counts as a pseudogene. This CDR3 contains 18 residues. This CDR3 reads CASRLAASGGARGETQYF. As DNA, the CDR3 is TGTGCAAGTCGCTTAGCAGCTAGCGGGGGGGCACGGGGAGAGACCCAGTACTTC.